This T cell receptor (beta chain) is from a study of cytomegalovirus exposure and HLA in healthy donors. The CDR3 sequence is 14 residues long. The ends were cut back, 3 bases at V and 3 bases at J, with 8 bases in the middle. The germline gives CDR1 SGHAT, CDR2 FQDESV (reference sequence). PCR used 60 Vbeta primers and 13 Jbeta primers. Method: immunoSEQ multiplex PCR; TCRdb's copy keeps in-frame clones and lacks some. The sample holds just over 95,000 clones, around four fifths seen once. The rearrangement links TRBV11-1 to TRBJ2-2, with D unclear. Material: PBMCs. The clonotype was recovered from a woman aged 40-49 years in good health and CMV-seropositive. The chain's CDR3 is CASSFHRDTGELFF. The CDR3 DNA reads as TGTGCCAGCAGCTTCCACCGGGACACCGGGGAGCTGTTTTTT. Drawing the rest from reference TRBV11-1 and TRBJ2-2, the complete variable domain is EAEVAQSPRYKITEKSQAVAFWCDPISGHATLYWYRQILGQGPELLVQFQDESVVDDSQLPKDRFSAERLKGVDSTLKIQPAELGDSAMYLCASSFHRDTGELFFGEGSRLTVL.